This T cell receptor (beta chain) originates from a study of T cells in Graves' hyperthyroidism and ophthalmopathy. Germline V gene lookup returns CDR1 LNHDA and CDR2 SQIVND (reference sequence). The CDR3 has 19 residues. V dropped 8 bases and J dropped 1; count of bases not matched to a gene: 20. This clonotype was seen only a few times. RNA transcripts yielded amplified TCR beta CDR3 regions. TCR CDR3 regions were first amplified by RT-PCR with HTBI primers. TCRdb itself ran the multiplex PCR reads through MiXCR, one entry per CDR3 protein. This sample carries 700,000 or so distinct CDR3 sequences, more than 14% of them seen once, and the ten largest clones take around 13%.

The clonotype originates from a woman aged 50 to 60 with Graves' ophthalmopathy. Sample: blood. V usage is TRBV19 and J usage is TRBJ1-5, with 7 bases fitting TRBD1. The CDR3 coding sequence is TGTGCCAGTCAAAAGCAGGGGGGGGGGCCTGAGTGGAGCAATCAGCCCCAGCATTTT. Its translation: CASQKQGGGPEWSNQPQHF.